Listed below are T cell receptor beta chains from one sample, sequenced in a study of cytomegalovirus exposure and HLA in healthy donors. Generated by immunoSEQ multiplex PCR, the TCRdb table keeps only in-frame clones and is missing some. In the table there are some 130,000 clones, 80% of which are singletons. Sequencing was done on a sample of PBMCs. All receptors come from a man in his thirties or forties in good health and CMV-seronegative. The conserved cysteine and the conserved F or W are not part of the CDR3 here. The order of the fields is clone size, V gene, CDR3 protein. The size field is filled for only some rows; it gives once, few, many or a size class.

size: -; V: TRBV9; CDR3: ASSVGSGDWEQY
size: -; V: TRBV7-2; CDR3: ASSLEELPTYEQY
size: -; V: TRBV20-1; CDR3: SAFDNYGYP
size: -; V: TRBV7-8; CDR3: ASSLDREHIQY
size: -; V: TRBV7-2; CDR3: ASSPAVGAGNTIY
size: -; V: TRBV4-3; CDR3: ASSQVLRGTPPF
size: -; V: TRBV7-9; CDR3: ASSFPGQGREKLF
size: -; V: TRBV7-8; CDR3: ASSSWTVRNQPQH
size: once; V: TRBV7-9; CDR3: ASSPPVGGRIYEQY
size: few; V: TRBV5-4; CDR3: ASSLLQGGELF
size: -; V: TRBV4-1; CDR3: ASSPIWGLASSSSYNEQF
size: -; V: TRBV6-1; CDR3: ASSAGGETYEQY
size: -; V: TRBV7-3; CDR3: ASTLDGGTNTEAF
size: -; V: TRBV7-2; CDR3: ASSLAPSSYEQY
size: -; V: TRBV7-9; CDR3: SSSQGVYEQY
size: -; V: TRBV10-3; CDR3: AISPGQGTDTQY
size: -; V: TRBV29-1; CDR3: SFFDGTWSREQF
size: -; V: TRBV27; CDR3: ASRLVGIGAYEQY
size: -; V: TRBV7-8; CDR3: ASSLPVWGFLGDTTGETQY
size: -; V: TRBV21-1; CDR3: ASSKAADTQY
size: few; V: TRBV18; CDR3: ASSLRTGASGANVLT
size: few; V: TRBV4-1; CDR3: ASSPYGGVGYT
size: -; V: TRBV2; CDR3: ASCRDRIDTGELF
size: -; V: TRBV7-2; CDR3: ASSRTSYNEQF
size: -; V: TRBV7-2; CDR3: ASSGRLGQLNYGYP
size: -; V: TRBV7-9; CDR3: ASGGIPF
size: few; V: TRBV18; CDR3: ASSPSYLSETQY